Listed here are 26 T cell receptor beta chains from one sample, sequenced in a study of graft-versus-host responses after intestinal transplantation. Profiling relied on immunoSEQ multiplex PCR, and the TCRdb table lists in-frame clones only, not all of them. The sample shows 6,000 to 8,000 clones, around four fifths of them seen only once. Processing released intraepithelial and lamina propria lymphocytes from the graft tissue. This specimen was ileum tissue, taken 300 to 320 days after intestinal transplant. These TCRs come from a human patient who received an intestinal transplant, so some T cells may come from the graft donor.

The chain is built from TRBV18 and TRBJ1-1; a weak D match, TRBD1 (5 bases). Per germline, CDR1 KGHSH and CDR2 LQKENI. This CDR3 is built from 13 residues. Trimming cost V 8 bases and J 0 bases, with 10 bases left between them. The CDR3 sequence: CASTDIVNTEAFF. CDR3 bases: TGTGCCAGCACGGACATTGTGAACACTGAAGCTTTCTTT. Looking up the rest from reference TRBV18 and TRBJ1-1 gives the full variable domain: NAGVMQNPRHLVRRRGQEARLRCSPMKGHSHVYWYRQLPEEGLKFMVYLQKENIIDESGMPKERFSAEFPKEGPSILRIQQVVRGDSAAYFCASTDIVNTEAFFGQGTRLTVV.

The genes are TRBV6-6 and TRBJ1-3; D unresolved. V was clipped by 7 bases and J by 0 bases, with 10 bases between them. CDR1 and CDR2 (germline): MNHNY, SVGAGI (reference sequence). The CDR3 extends over 14 amino acids. The DNA for the CDR3 is TGTGCCAGCAAACTAGGGATCTCTGGAAACACCATATATTTT. Translation gives CASKLGISGNTIYF.

J is TRBJ2-7 and V is TRBV2; 11 nucleotides align to TRBD2. The CDR3 runs 14 residues. Losses at the gene ends were 6 bases for V and 4 bases for J; bases not matched to a gene: 5. Germline assignment: CDR1 SNHLY and CDR2 FYNNEI. CDR3 DNA: TGTGCCAGCAGACCTAGCGGGGGGAGATACGAGCAGTACTTC. Amino acids: CASRPSGGRYEQYF.

The CDR3 nucleotides read TGTGCCAGCAGCTTAGATGGGTGGGACTATGGCTACACCTTC. This encodes CASSLDGWDYGYTF. V and J are TRBV11-3 and TRBJ1-2; D gene ambiguous. Germline lookup yields CDR1 SGHNT and CDR2 YENEEA. Trimming left V 0 bases short and J 3 bases short, with 8 bases between. The CDR3 is made up of 14 amino acids.

The rearrangement joins TRBV21-1 to TRBJ2-1; TRBD1, as called in the table, went unchecked against the DNA. TRBV21-1 is classified as a pseudogene. The CDR3 runs 15 residues. In nucleotides, the CDR3 is TGTGCCAGCAGCAGGACAAATAACTCCTACAATGAGCAGTTCTTC. The encoded protein is CASSRTNNSYNEQFF.

The chain is built from TRBV6-4 and TRBJ2-3, with 8 bases that match TRBD2. The CDR3 extends over 15 amino acids. The V gene's germline CDR1 is MRHNA and CDR2 SNTAGT. The V gene end was trimmed by 5 bases and the J gene end by 6 bases; junction bases not matched to a gene: 10. DNA for the CDR3: TGTGCCAGCAGTCCGACGGCGGGAGGTGGGGATACGCAGTATTTT. Translating gives CASSPTAGGGDTQYF.

The gene calls are TRBV7-9 and TRBJ2-7; D uncertain. The CDR3 has 13 amino acids. The V gene's germline CDR1 is SEHNR and CDR2 FQNEAQ (reference sequence). The germline V and J ends were trimmed by 3 bases and 3 bases, with 9 bases remaining between them. The DNA of the CDR3 is TGTGCCAGCAGCTTTCGAGTTCGCTACGAGCAGTACTTC. Translated: CASSFRVRYEQYF.

V gene TRBV5-5 combines with J gene TRBJ1-1; tentatively, D is TRBD1 (6 bases). With 7 bases removed from V and 5 bases from J, the gap between germline ends came to 18 bases. Looked up from germline, CDR1 is SGHKS and CDR2 is YYEKEE (reference sequence). The CDR3 is 14 residues long. DNA for the CDR3: TGTGCCAGCGAAACACAGGGACCGAGGACTGAAGCTTTCTTT. This encodes CASETQGPRTEAFF.

This clone was observed a single time. The V gene is TRBV28, the J gene TRBJ2-3; 7 bases line up with TRBD2. Germline assignment: CDR1 MDHEN and CDR2 SYDVKM. This CDR3 has 14 residues. V lost 3 bases, J lost 0 bases, and 0 bases stayed unmatched. The DNA for the CDR3 is TGTGCCAGCAGTTTTAGCGGGAGCACAGATACGCAGTATTTT. This translates into CASSFSGSTDTQYF.

The chain recombines TRBV6-5 with TRBJ2-1; 8 bases are shared with TRBD1. The V gene end was trimmed by 8 bases and the J gene end by 3 bases; junction bases not matched to a gene: 6. Germline V gene data show CDR1 as MNHEY and CDR2 as SVGAGI. The CDR3 length is 14 residues. CDR3 protein: CASEDRVSYNEQFF. In DNA form, the CDR3 reads TGTGCCAGCGAGGACAGGGTAAGCTACAATGAGCAGTTCTTC.

This sequence joins TRBV6-5 and TRBJ2-2; 7 nucleotides line up with TRBD2. The germline V gene has CDR1 MNHEY and CDR2 SVGAGI. Trimming at V came to 6 bases and at J to 4 bases, leaving 5 bases not matched to a gene. There are 14 residues in the CDR3. The CDR3 is CASSRRTSTGELFF. The CDR3 DNA reads TGTGCCAGCAGCCGCCGGACTAGCACCGGGGAGCTGTTTTTT.

This clone occurred a few times. The chain employs TRBV16 and TRBJ2-5, with a weak D call TRBD2 (6 bases). The germline CDR1 and CDR2 sequences are KGHSY and FQNENV. This CDR3 spans 14 amino acids. Trimming pared 2 bases from V and 6 bases from J, leaving 13 bases between. This CDR3 is CASSQGGLLKTQYF. CDR3 coding DNA: TGTGCCAGCAGCCAAGGGGGACTGCTGAAGACCCAGTACTTC.

This sequence joins TRBV10-3 and TRBJ1-3, with a tentative D call TRBD1 (5 bases). This CDR3 is 13 amino acids long. V was trimmed by 5 bases and J by 0 bases, leaving 5 bases between them. Germline V lookup: CDR1 ENHRY, CDR2 SYGVKD. DNA for the CDR3: TGTGCCATCAGTCAGGGCTCTGGAAACACCATATATTTT. It codes for CAISQGSGNTIYF.

The chain combines TRBV5-1 with TRBJ2-3; TRBD2 agrees at 7 bases. Germline CDR1 is SGHRS and CDR2 is YFSETQ. The CDR3 has 16 amino acids. V was clipped by 4 bases and J by 3 bases; unmatched bases: 11. CDR3 nucleotides: TGCGCCAGCAGCCCCCAGGGAGGGAGGAGGACAGATACGCAGTATTTT. As protein: CASSPQGGRRTDTQYF.

In this sample, this clone turned up once. CDR3 nucleotide sequence: TGCGCCAGCAGCCAAGCCGGGACGTACGTCTACGAGCAGTACTTC. It codes for CASSQAGTYVYEQYF. The V gene is TRBV4-1, the J gene TRBJ2-7; D may be TRBD1 or TRBD2 (5 bases each). The CDR3 length is 15 residues. Germline CDR1 and CDR2: MGHRA and YSYEKL. Trimming shortened V by 1 base and J by 3 bases, and 13 bases separated the two germline ends.

The CDR3 protein is CAWIRSNEQFF. The CDR3 region has the DNA TGTGCCTGGATTAGGTCGAATGAGCAGTTCTTC. The chain is built from TRBV30 and TRBJ2-1; no definite D call. Trimming removed 4 bases from V and 7 bases from J, with 8 bases in between. The CDR3 sequence is 11 residues long. The V gene's germline CDR1 is GTSNPN and CDR2 SVGIG (reference sequence).

The genes are TRBV7-2 and TRBJ2-4, with D unclear. Per germline, CDR1 SGHTA and CDR2 FQGNSA. The CDR3 has 15 residues. Trimming took off 2 bases at V and 0 bases at J, with 8 bases between the two ends. This CDR3 reads CASSLRSEAKNIQYF. The CDR3 DNA follows: TGTGCCAGCAGCTTAAGATCTGAAGCCAAAAACATTCAGTACTTC.

Notes on this clone: The sample contains more than one DNA sequence encoding this CDR3. The J gene is TRBJ2-5, the V gene TRBV2; D may correspond to TRBD1 or TRBD2 (5 bases each). This CDR3 has 15 residues. Per the germline V gene, CDR1 is SNHLY and CDR2 is FYNNEI. Trimming removed 1 base from V and 7 bases from J, with 16 bases in between. The CDR3: CASSEGGTRSGTQYF. Written as DNA, the CDR3 is TGTGCCAGCAGTGAAGGTGGGACCCGGAGTGGGACCCAGTACTTC.

V usage is TRBV28 and J usage is TRBJ2-5; D remains unclear. Trimming removed 5 bases at V and 4 bases at J, with 5 bases between. Germline loops: CDR1 MDHEN, CDR2 SYDVKM. The CDR3 extends over 11 amino acids. CDR3 nucleotides: TGTGCCAGCAGTGATCTAGAGACCCAGTACTTC. It yields the protein CASSDLETQYF.

The gene calls are TRBV25-1 and TRBJ2-3; 10 bases are a match to TRBD2. After removal of 1 base from V and 2 bases from J, the junction contained 9 bases not matched to a gene. The CDR3 sequence is 18 residues long. Germline-derived CDR1 and CDR2 are MGHDK and SYGVNS. CDR3 in amino acids: CASSEFNLAGDLTDTQYF. The CDR3 coding sequence is TGTGCCAGCAGTGAATTCAATCTAGCGGGGGATCTCACAGATACGCAGTATTTT.

The chain combines TRBV6-6 with TRBJ2-5; D remains unclear. The CDR3 has 12 residues. V lost 6 bases and J 4 bases, leaving 9 bases between the germline ends. Germline V gene sequence: CDR1 MNHNY, CDR2 SVGAGI (reference sequence). The CDR3 region is CASSLALETQYF. The CDR3 DNA sequence: TGTGCCAGCAGCTTAGCATTAGAGACCCAGTACTTC.

The V gene is TRBV2, the J gene TRBJ1-1; D remains ambiguous. Germline CDR1 is SNHLY and CDR2 is FYNNEI. The CDR3 has 16 amino acids. Trimming stripped 5 bases from V and 0 bases from J, with 16 bases between. DNA of the CDR3: TGTGCCAGCAGTACCGAGGAGAGACACTTGAACACTGAAGCTTTCTTT. Translating it yields CASSTEERHLNTEAFF.

The rearrangement uses TRBV10-2 and TRBJ2-7, with 8 positions matching TRBD2. Germline CDR1 WSHSY, CDR2 SAAADI. Trimming removed 2 bases from V and 2 bases from J; junction bases left unmatched: 2. CDR3 length equals 14 residues. CDR3 in amino acids: CASSEREGPYEQYF. CDR3 sequence (DNA): TGCGCCAGCAGTGAGCGGGAGGGCCCCTACGAGCAGTACTTC.

This chain links TRBV28 with TRBJ2-1, with no clear D. V lost 4 bases and J 8 bases, leaving 9 bases between the germline ends. The germline gives CDR1 MDHEN, CDR2 SYDVKM. This CDR3 has 12 residues. CDR3 residues: CASSSVWDEQFF. The CDR3 DNA reads TGTGCCAGCAGTTCCGTATGGGATGAGCAGTTCTTC.

This clone appeared once. The chain has TRBV6-1 and TRBJ1-1; TRBD1 matches 7 bases. This CDR3 region has 14 residues. With 7 bases clipped from V and 12 bases from J, the junction kept 17 bases outside the gene matches. Germline V gene lookup returns CDR1 MNHNS and CDR2 SASEGT. CDR3 in DNA: TGTGCCAGCACCGAAGTGGGGCTAACAGGGGAATCTTTCTTT. Protein: CASTEVGLTGESFF.

The chain recombines TRBV5-1 with TRBJ2-1; 10 bases are a match to TRBD2. CDR3 size: 15 residues. CDR1 SGHRS and CDR2 YFSETQ come from the germline V gene. With 1 base clipped from V and 7 bases from J, the junction kept 5 bases outside the gene matches. CDR3 in amino acids: CASSLSGRAGNEQFF. CDR3 DNA: TGCGCCAGCAGCTTGAGCGGGAGGGCCGGGAATGAGCAGTTCTTC.